The 3 T cell receptor beta chains given below trace back to one sample, sequenced in a study of shared clonotypes between healthy human individuals. Method: immunoSEQ multiplex PCR; TCRdb's copy keeps in-frame clones and lacks some. The data hold hundreds of thousands of clones, with roughly 70% observed a single time. Specimen: memory CD4+ T cells sorted from blood. Subset denoted: CD45RA-negative fraction. Source of these receptors: a woman younger than 45 in good health.

This chain joins TRBV7-8 and TRBJ2-3; TRBD2 aligns across 12 bases. This CDR3 has 18 residues. V shed 2 bases and J 4 bases; nucleotides not matched to a gene: 10. Germline V CDR1 and CDR2: SGHVS, FQNEAQ. CDR3 coding DNA: TGTGCCAGCAGCTTAATTAGGTCGACTAGCGGGAGCCCAGATACGCAGTATTTT. As protein: CASSLIRSTSGSPDTQYF.

The J gene is TRBJ2-3, the V gene TRBV10-3; D may be TRBD1 or TRBD2 (5 bases each). The V and J ends lost 11 bases and 2 bases respectively, with 14 bases between them. Germline-derived CDR1 and CDR2 are ENHRY and SYGVKD. The CDR3 consists of 13 residues. CDR3 nucleotides: TGTGCCGCGGCTGCCGGGACCACAGATACGCAGTATTTT. Amino acid sequence: CAAAAGTTDTQYF.

In this sample, this clone turned up once. The genes are TRBV6-5 and TRBJ1-5; D remains unclear. Looked up from germline, CDR1 is MNHEY and CDR2 is SVGAGI. The CDR3 is 13 residues long. The V gene lost 5 bases and the J gene lost 0 bases, with 5 bases spanning the gap. CDR3 DNA: TGTGCCAGCAGTACGAATAGCAATCAGCCCCAGCATTTT. Amino acid sequence: CASSTNSNQPQHF.